This note documents a single TCR beta chain sequence. The germline gene is not matched at one end of the junction; a read error may be the cause. The sample belongs to a study of blood T cell repertoires in COVID-19. Overall study context: Italy, Spain and the United States were the sources of the convalescent and acute COVID-19 samples. PBMCs, B-cell-depleted T cells, or T cells provided the cDNA or gDNA that made up the material.

Original processing notes: It was from reference gene primer amplification that nucleated cell counts were estimated. TCRdb's copy holds only in-frame clones and misses some; the assay was immunoSEQ multiplex PCR. That table supplies the V and J calls and clone size; D and trimming were determined from the DNA. The sample lists a few hundred thousand clones, approximately 89% seen once, with approximately 7% in the top ten. CDR3 length equals 8 residues. Germline CDR1 SGDLS, CDR2 YYNGEE. The receptor was derived from a woman aged 25 to 39 who had recovered from COVID-19. Sequencing input: peripheral blood. V is TRBV9 and J is TRBJ1-2; D remains ambiguous. The chain's CDR3 is CASSPRAF. The CDR3 coding sequence is TGTGCCAGCAGCCCTCGGGCCTTC. The full variable domain, rest sourced from reference TRBV9 and TRBJ1-2, is DSGVTQTPKHLITATGQRVTLRCSPRSGDLSVYWYQQSLDQGLQFLIQYYNGEERAKGNILERFSAQQFPDLHSELNLSSLELGDSALYFCASSPRAFGSGTRLTVV.